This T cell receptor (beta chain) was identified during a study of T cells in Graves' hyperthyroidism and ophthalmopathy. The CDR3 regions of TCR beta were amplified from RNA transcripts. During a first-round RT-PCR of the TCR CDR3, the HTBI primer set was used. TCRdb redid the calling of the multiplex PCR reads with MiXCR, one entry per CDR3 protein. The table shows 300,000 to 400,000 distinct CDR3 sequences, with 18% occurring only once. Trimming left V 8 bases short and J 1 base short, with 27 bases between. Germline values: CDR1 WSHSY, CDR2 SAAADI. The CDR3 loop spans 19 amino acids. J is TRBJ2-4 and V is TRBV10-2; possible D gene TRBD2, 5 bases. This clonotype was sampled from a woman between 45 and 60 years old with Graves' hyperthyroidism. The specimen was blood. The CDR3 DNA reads TGCGCCAGCGGGTCCGGTGCGGGTGAGGGTGAAGTGGCCAAAAACATTCAGTACTTC. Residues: CASGSGAGEGEVAKNIQYF.